The rows below give T cell receptor beta chains drawn from one sample of a study of blood T cells in healthy people across ages. TCRdb re-called the 5' RACE reads through MiXCR, storing one row per CDR3 protein. The table records hundreds of thousands of distinct CDR3 sequences, around 24% of them present only once. These data also formed part of another study, on T cells of mothers and their children.

The sample consisted of blood. These receptors originate from a boy aged 5 to 17 in good health. The CDR3 runs from the conserved cysteine through the conserved F or W. Fields, in order: clone size, V gene, J gene, D gene, CDR3 DNA, CDR3 protein. A D gene is named only where the DNA matches it firmly. Only some rows state a clone size, as once, few, many or a class for expanded clones.

>.|TRBV20-1|TRBJ2-5|.
TGCAGTGCTCCTAAAGGGGCGTTCTGGGGAGAGACCCAGTACTTC
CSAPKGAFWGETQYF
>few|TRBV12-3/TRBV12-4|TRBJ2-7|TRBD1
TGTGCCAGCAGGCGACAGGGGGAATACGAGCAGTACTTC
CASRRQGEYEQYF
>.|TRBV2|TRBJ2-7|TRBD2
TGTGCCAGCAGAGGACTAGCGGGGTTTTACGAGCAGTACTTC
CASRGLAGFYEQYF
>once|TRBV3-1|TRBJ1-2|.
TGTGCCAGCAGCCCCTTACAGGCGTCCTATGGCTACACCTTC
CASSPLQASYGYTF
>few|TRBV5-1|TRBJ1-5|.
TGCGCCAGCAGCTTGGGGCCGGTAAGCAATCAGCCCCAGCATTTT
CASSLGPVSNQPQHF
>.|TRBV28|TRBJ2-3|.
TGTGCCAGCAGTTTATACCAGACTAGCACAGATACGCAGTATTTT
CASSLYQTSTDTQYF
>.|TRBV3-1|TRBJ2-1|TRBD2
TGTGCCAGCAGCCAAGTTACTAGCGGGGGGGCCGAGTACAATGAGCAGTTCTTC
CASSQVTSGGAEYNEQFF
>.|TRBV30|TRBJ1-2|TRBD1
TGTGCCTGCCCTCACTCCGGGACAGGGGGCAGCTACACCTTC
CACPHSGTGGSYTF
>.|TRBV28|TRBJ2-7|.
TGTGCCAGCATGGTGGGTTCCAGCTCCTACGAGCAGTACTTC
CASMVGSSSYEQYF
>few|TRBV24-1|TRBJ1-5|.
TGTGCCACCAGGCGGGAGGATAGCAATCAGCCCCAGCATTTT
CATRREDSNQPQHF
>few|TRBV12-5|TRBJ2-7|TRBD1
TGTGCTAGTGGTCCCCCCGGGACAGGACTCTACGAGCAGTACTTC
CASGPPGTGLYEQYF
>.|TRBV20-1|TRBJ2-7|TRBD1
TGCAGTGCCCTAGGGGGACAGTCCTACGAGCAGTACTTC
CSALGGQSYEQYF
>few|TRBV11-3|TRBJ2-1|.
TGTGCCAGCAGCACCAGTTTCAATGAGCAGTTCTTC
CASSTSFNEQFF
>few|TRBV3-1|TRBJ2-7|.
TGTGCCAGCAGCCTTTACCATGGGACACGTTCCTACGAGCAGTACTTC
CASSLYHGTRSYEQYF
>.|TRBV5-1|TRBJ2-7|.
TGCGCCAGCCAACCGTTGACGGACCGCGAGCAGTACTTC
CASQPLTDREQYF
>.|TRBV11-2|TRBJ1-5|.
TGTGCCAGCAGCTTCGATGGGAATCAGCCCCAGCATTTT
CASSFDGNQPQHF
>.|TRBV20-1|TRBJ2-5|TRBD2
TGCAGTGCTCCGAGTGGACTAGTAGCTGTCCGAGAGACCCAGTACTTC
CSAPSGLVAVRETQYF